This is a list of T cell receptor beta chains from one sample in a study of CD8 T cells in Susac syndrome. From the immunoSEQ multiplex PCR reads, TCRdb called clonotypes with MiXCR, one entry per CDR3 protein. The sample gives hundreds of thousands of distinct CDR3 sequences, 85% of which show up once; under 0.15% is in the top ten. Sequencing input: CD8+ T cells from PBMCs. The receptors here all came from a human donor with multiple sclerosis. Each CDR3 is given with its conserved first and last residue.

v_gene	j_gene	CDR3aa
TRBV4-1	TRBJ2-3	CASSTMTSPSTDTQYF
TRBV7-8	TRBJ1-1	CASSLARGRDTEAFF
TRBV5-1	TRBJ2-5	CASSATSGGKETRYF
TRBV29-1	TRBJ2-7	CSVLIQVGTQNSYEQYF
TRBV24-1	TRBJ2-7	CATSDPQWREQYF
TRBV27	TRBJ2-1	CASSYGIGTNNEQFF
TRBV18	TRBJ1-1	CASSDKGAGAEAFF
TRBV12-3/TRBV12-4	TRBJ1-2	CASSLEGTLYGYTF
TRBV11-1	TRBJ2-7	CATTGTVGYEQYF
TRBV27	TRBJ2-7	CASSDRGNEQYF
TRBV7-9	TRBJ1-2	CASSARDRVGYTF
TRBV5-1	TRBJ2-7	CASSLGWDRGQEQYF
TRBV4-1	TRBJ1-2	CASSQPDREYGYTF
TRBV7-9	TRBJ1-1	CASSWWGRAPELNTEAFF